This is a list of T cell receptor beta chains from one sample in a study of T-cell memory formation after mild COVID-19. TCRdb re-called the 5' RACE reads through MiXCR, storing one row per CDR3 protein. The table has around 450,000 distinct CDR3 sequences, more than 20% seen once. Sequenced input: PBMCs or a T cell subset sorted from them (not recorded which). These receptors all come from an adult woman who had mild COVID-19 (a few samples of this study predate the infection). Cell type and time point are not known. Each CDR3 is given without its conserved first and last residue.

V gene	J gene	CDR3 protein
TRBV7-9	TRBJ2-5	ASSANWDRLQETQY
TRBV23-1	TRBJ2-3	ASSRGQVATDTQY
TRBV9	TRBJ2-7	ASSGGEVYEQY
TRBV12-3/TRBV12-4	TRBJ2-7	ASSYRAEQY
TRBV18	TRBJ1-2	ASSPNAVDRGSGGYT
TRBV6-2/TRBV6-3	TRBJ2-1	ASSYVAGRLGNEQF
TRBV6-6	TRBJ2-3	ASRQGITDTQY
TRBV20-1	TRBJ2-7	SSKGQGREQY
TRBV12-3/TRBV12-4	TRBJ2-7	ASSLTSGKSEQY
TRBV4-1	TRBJ1-1	ASSQLTRGNTEAF
TRBV12-3/TRBV12-4	TRBJ1-2	ASSLGTRSTYGYT
TRBV5-1	TRBJ1-5	ASRSDRYQPQH
TRBV29-1	TRBJ2-1	SVEGDSVLASSYNEQF
TRBV4-3	TRBJ2-5	ASSRYREETQY
TRBV6-5	TRBJ2-7	ASSPRGTATYEQY
TRBV4-2	TRBJ2-1	ASSQALTSGRNEQF
TRBV5-1	TRBJ2-1	ASSHLAGGSHEQF